One and the same sample provided the 4 T cell receptor beta chains below, sequenced in a study of early T cells in non-severe SARS-CoV-2 infection. MiXCR, applied by TCRdb to the 5' RACE reads, yields one record per CDR3 protein. The data contain under 95,000 distinct CDR3 sequences, just under 15% of them singletons. The sample consisted of whole blood. These receptors all stem from an adult who was a healthcare worker with PCR-confirmed SARS-CoV-2 infection or an uninfected control (not recorded which).

There are a few counts of this clonotype. This chain uses TRBV4-3 with TRBJ1-6; D remains unclear. This CDR3 spans 13 amino acids. Germline V gene lookup returns CDR1 LGHNA and CDR2 YSLEER. V dropped 0 bases and J dropped 10 bases, with 7 bases sitting between them. The chain's CDR3 is CASSQDSGSPLHF. Here the CDR3 DNA reads TGCGCCAGCAGCCAAGATTCCGGATCACCCCTCCACTTT.

In this sample, this clonotype turned up many times. The chain is built from TRBV7-9 and TRBJ2-7, with D possibly being TRBD1 or TRBD2 (5 bases each). Trimming shortened V by 7 bases and J by 3 bases, and 13 bases separated the two germline ends. The CDR3 runs to 13 residues. The germline CDR1 and CDR2 sequences are SEHNR and FQNEAQ (reference sequence). This chain's CDR3 is CASNHGADYEQYF. CDR3 nucleotide sequence: TGTGCCAGCAACCACGGGGCCGACTACGAGCAGTACTTC.

In this sample, this clonotype turned up a few times. V gene TRBV2 combines with J gene TRBJ2-3; no firm D call. The CDR3 is made up of 11 amino acids. Germline-derived CDR1 and CDR2 are SNHLY and FYNNEI. Trimming shortened V by 4 bases and J by 5 bases, and 4 bases separated the two germline ends. The CDR3 DNA follows: TGTGCCAGCAGTGGAGAAGATACGCAGTATTTT. It encodes CASSGEDTQYF. Full variable domain (missing parts from reference TRBV2 and TRBJ2-3): EPEVTQTPSHQVTQMGQEVILRCVPISNHLYFYWYRQILGQKVEFLVSFYNNEISEKSEIFDDQFSVERPDGSNFTLKIRSTKLEDSAMYFCASSGEDTQYFGPGTRLTVL.

This clonotype was seen only a few times. The chain uses TRBV6-5 and TRBJ2-6, with D unclear. The length of the CDR3 is 17 residues. CDR1 and CDR2 from the germline V gene are MNHEY and SVGAGI. The ends were cut back, 0 bases at V and 0 bases at J, with 9 bases in the middle. CDR3 DNA sequence: TGTGCCAGCAGTTACTCGCAAGGGATCTCTGGGGCCAACGTCCTGACTTTC. It is translated as CASSYSQGISGANVLTF.